Below are 27 T cell receptor beta chains sequenced from a single sample in a study of cytomegalovirus exposure and HLA in healthy donors. The PCR ran on 60 Vbeta and 13 Jbeta primers. Assay: immunoSEQ multiplex PCR; the TCRdb copy retains only in-frame clones and omits some. The sample contains about 150,000 clones, roughly 84% of which appear only once. The material sequenced was PBMCs. Receptors were obtained from a boy younger than 10 in good health and CMV-seronegative.

The gene calls are TRBV27 and TRBJ1-5; D remains ambiguous. V was trimmed by 3 bases and J by 2 bases, leaving 11 bases between them. CDR3 length equals 15 residues. Germline V gene lookup returns CDR1 MNHEY and CDR2 SMNVEV (reference sequence). CDR3 sequence reads: CASSFGDRGNQPQHF. For the CDR3, the DNA is TGTGCCAGCAGTTTCGGAGATCGGGGCAATCAGCCCCAGCATTTT.

This clone was picked up one time. The chain links TRBV28 to TRBJ2-1, with 8 bases fitting TRBD1. Germline V lookup: CDR1 MDHEN, CDR2 SYDVKM. The junction had 8 bases not matched to a gene; V was cut back by 0 bases and J by 7 bases. The CDR3 sequence is 16 residues long. The CDR3 DNA reads as TGTGCCAGCAGTTTATGGGGGACAGGCGGAAAGAATGAGCAGTTCTTC. Its translation: CASSLWGTGGKNEQFF.

The CDR3 region has the DNA TGTGCCAGCAGCGTAGGGGACAGGGACTTGAGCACTGAAGCTTTCTTT. This sequence encodes CASSVGDRDLSTEAFF. V and J are TRBV9 and TRBJ1-1; 9 positions agree with TRBD1. CDR3 length: 16 amino acids. CDR1 and CDR2 (germline): SGDLS, YYNGEE. V gave up 0 bases and J gave up 4 bases; unmatched junction bases: 7. Full variable domain (remainder filled in from reference TRBV9 and TRBJ1-1): DSGVTQTPKHLITATGQRVTLRCSPRSGDLSVYWYQQSLDQGLQFLIQYYNGEERAKGNILERFSAQQFPDLHSELNLSSLELGDSALYFCASSVGDRDLSTEAFFGQGTRLTVV.

The CDR3 here is CASSYTAATNEKLFF. CDR3 bases: TGTGCCAGCAGTTACACCGCAGCAACTAATGAAAAACTGTTTTTT. The chain carries TRBV6-6 and TRBJ1-4; D is undetermined. V was shortened by 2 bases and J by 0 bases, with 7 bases between the two germline ends. Germline lookup yields CDR1 MNHNY and CDR2 SVGAGI (reference sequence). The CDR3 runs to 15 residues.

This rearrangement joins TRBV6-5 to TRBJ2-5; 9 positions agree with TRBD2. TRBJ2-7 explains the end of the DNA better; the J call may be wrong. CDR1 and CDR2 from the germline V gene are MNHEY and SVGAGI. There are 15 residues in the CDR3. CDR3 sequence (DNA): TGTGCCAGCAGTTACTCCCTTGAGCGGGAGGACGAGCAGTACTTC. This sequence encodes CASSYSLEREDEQYF.

The rearrangement uses TRBV27 and TRBJ2-7, with 9 positions matching TRBD1. CDR3 length: 16 residues. Looked up from germline, CDR1 is MNHEY and CDR2 is SMNVEV (reference sequence). J gave up 4 bases and V 8 bases, and 15 bases lay outside the gene matches. In DNA form, the CDR3 reads TGTGCCAGCCACAGTTTATTGGACAGGGGTTCATACGAGCAGTACTTC. It specifies CASHSLLDRGSYEQYF.

V gene TRBV2 combines with J gene TRBJ2-7; weak D call: TRBD2 (7 bases). The germline V gene encodes CDR1 SNHLY and CDR2 FYNNEI. Trimming stripped 2 bases from V and 5 bases from J, with 19 bases between. The CDR3 is made up of 16 amino acids. The CDR3 DNA reads TGTGCCAGCAGTGAAAGGGGGGGGAGGTTTTCTCACGAGCAGTACTTC. Translation gives CASSERGGRFSHEQYF.

This clone was recorded once. The chain couples TRBV2 to TRBJ1-3, with D possibly being TRBD1 (6 bases). Trimming stripped 2 bases from V and 4 bases from J, with 9 bases between. This CDR3 is 14 amino acids long. Per the germline V gene, CDR1 is SNHLY and CDR2 is FYNNEI. The CDR3 DNA reads TGTGCCAGCAGTGAACAGGGGTACGGAAACACCATATATTTT. The encoded protein is CASSEQGYGNTIYF. The full variable domain, rest sourced from reference TRBV2 and TRBJ1-3, is EPEVTQTPSHQVTQMGQEVILRCVPISNHLYFYWYRQILGQKVEFLVSFYNNEISEKSEIFDDQFSVERPDGSNFTLKIRSTKLEDSAMYFCASSEQGYGNTIYFGEGSWLTVV.

This clone appeared a few times. V gene TRBV6-1 combines with J gene TRBJ2-1, with a weak D call TRBD1 (6 bases). Germline CDR1 and CDR2: MNHNS and SASEGT. V was shortened by 2 bases and J by 2 bases, with 7 bases between the two germline ends. The CDR3 is 14 amino acids. This chain's CDR3 is CASSEQGTYNEQFF. The DNA for the CDR3 is TGTGCCAGCAGTGAACAGGGGACCTACAATGAGCAGTTCTTC.

This chain connects TRBV5-1 to TRBJ2-7, with 9 bases aligning to TRBD1. The V and J ends lost 4 bases and 3 bases, in that order; junction bases with no gene match: 11. The CDR3 runs to 16 residues. Germline assignment: CDR1 SGHRS and CDR2 YFSETQ. Here the CDR3 reads CASSPRSGQGNYEQYF. The CDR3 nucleotides read TGCGCCAGCAGCCCCAGGTCCGGACAGGGGAACTACGAGCAGTACTTC.

This chain links TRBV5-1 with TRBJ2-7; 7 bases are a match to TRBD2. Germline CDR1 and CDR2: SGHRS and YFSETQ. The trim removed 4 bases at V and 2 bases at J, leaving 6 bases unmatched. This CDR3 spans 14 amino acids. The CDR3 DNA sequence: TGCGCCAGCAGCAGAACCGGGACTACCTACGAGCAGTACTTC. It translates to CASSRTGTTYEQYF.

The CDR3 sequence is CASSSNEKLFF. CDR3 bases: TGTGCCAGCAGCTCGAATGAAAAACTGTTTTTT. V is TRBV5-6 and J is TRBJ1-4; D is unclear. The V end lost 3 bases, the J end lost 5 bases, and 2 bases lay between the germline ends. Germline CDR1 and CDR2: SGHDT and YYEEEE. The CDR3 is 11 amino acids.

This chain links TRBV4-2 with TRBJ2-7; D is unclear. Germline V gene data show CDR1 as LGHNA and CDR2 as YNFKEQ. The CDR3 contains 14 residues. V shed 1 base and J shed 0 bases, with 7 bases lying between them. This CDR3 is CASSQVSSSYEQYF. The DNA for the CDR3 is TGTGCCAGCAGCCAAGTTTCCAGCTCCTACGAGCAGTACTTC.

The chain carries TRBV5-4 and TRBJ2-5, with D hard to call. V lost 4 bases, J lost 1 base, and 20 bases lay in between. The CDR3 has 17 amino acids. Germline-derived CDR1 and CDR2 are SGHNT and YYREEE (reference sequence). The CDR3 spells CASSGSDGVWLQETQYF. Here the CDR3 DNA reads TGTGCCAGCAGCGGGTCCGACGGAGTCTGGCTCCAAGAGACCCAGTACTTC.

The genes are TRBV25-1 and TRBJ2-3; 12 bases are a match to TRBD2. Germline V gene sequence: CDR1 MGHDK, CDR2 SYGVNS. V lost 3 bases, J lost 4 bases, and 5 bases stayed unmatched. This CDR3 comprises 16 residues. The CDR3 sequence: CASSELAGGLADTQYF. The CDR3 DNA reads as TGTGCCAGCAGTGAGCTAGCGGGAGGGCTTGCAGATACGCAGTATTTT.

The chain joins TRBV10-3 to TRBJ2-1, with 14 bases that match TRBD2. This CDR3 region has 15 residues. CDR1 is ENHRY and CDR2 is SYGVKD in the germline V gene. Germline trimming cut 6 bases from V and 8 bases from J; bases unmatched to any gene: 6. CDR3 protein: CAISSGTSGRDEQFF. In DNA form, the CDR3 reads TGTGCCATCAGCTCCGGGACTAGCGGGAGAGATGAGCAGTTCTTC.

The CDR3 DNA is TGCGCCAGCAGCCAAGATAGGGGACTCTACAATGAGCAGTTCTTC. It yields the protein CASSQDRGLYNEQFF. J is TRBJ2-1 and V is TRBV4-1; possibly TRBD2 for D (6 bases). V was clipped by 0 bases and J by 3 bases, with 9 bases between them. The CDR3 loop spans 15 amino acids. CDR1 MGHRA and CDR2 YSYEKL come from the germline V gene.

The chain couples TRBV7-2 to TRBJ1-1; TRBD1 aligns across 9 bases. Losses at the gene ends were 4 bases for V and 6 bases for J; bases not matched to a gene: 6. The germline V gene has CDR1 SGHTA and CDR2 FQGNSA. CDR3 size: 14 residues. CDR3 nucleotides: TGTGCCAGCAGCTGGGACAGGGATCGTTCTGAAGCTTTCTTT. Its protein is CASSWDRDRSEAFF.

The V gene is TRBV4-1, the J gene TRBJ1-2; perhaps TRBD1 as D (6 bases). This CDR3 region has 15 residues. The V end was cut by 7 bases, the J end by 5 bases, with 20 bases between. The germline CDR1 and CDR2 sequences are MGHRA and YSYEKL. This chain's CDR3 is CASNLFRDKKYGYTF. The CDR3 region has the DNA TGCGCCAGCAACCTCTTCCGGGACAAGAAGTATGGCTACACCTTC.

This chain joins TRBV6-5 and TRBJ1-3, with D hard to call. The V gene's germline CDR1 is MNHEY and CDR2 SVGAGI. The V gene lost 0 bases and the J gene lost 0 bases, with 9 bases spanning the gap. The CDR3 has 16 residues. The CDR3 loop is CASSYSQAYSGNTIYF. The DNA for the CDR3 is TGTGCCAGCAGTTACTCGCAGGCGTACTCTGGAAACACCATATATTTT.

The J gene is TRBJ2-3, the V gene TRBV7-8; a weak D match, TRBD2 (6 bases). The CDR3 loop spans 16 amino acids. Between the trimmed V and J ends, which lost 0 bases and 4 bases, there was a span of 14 bases. Germline V gives CDR1 SGHVS, CDR2 FQNEAQ. CDR3: CASSLALAGTADTQYF. The DNA of the CDR3 is TGTGCCAGCAGCTTAGCGCTCGCGGGAACGGCAGATACGCAGTATTTT.

J is TRBJ2-3 and V is TRBV13; 11 bases map to TRBD2. The CDR3 extends over 16 amino acids. CDR1 is PRHDT, CDR2 FYEKMQ, per germline (reference sequence). The J segment lost 4 bases and the V segment lost 6 bases, leaving 9 bases of the junction unmatched. The CDR3 loop reads CASSPTGTSGSDTQYF. The CDR3 DNA sequence: TGTGCCAGCAGTCCTACCGGGACTAGCGGTTCAGATACGCAGTATTTT.

V gene TRBV7-9 combines with J gene TRBJ1-1, with 7 bases matching TRBD1. CDR1 and CDR2 from the germline V gene are SEHNR and FQNEAQ (reference sequence). The CDR3 extends over 13 amino acids. V trimming: 7 bases; J trimming: 8 bases; junction bases outside the gene matches: 10. As DNA, the CDR3 is TGTGCCAGCACCAATCAAGGGGGCGGAGAAGCTTTCTTT. Translated, it gives CASTNQGGGEAFF.

The chain has TRBV28 and TRBJ2-1; D perhaps matches TRBD2 (6 bases). Looked up from germline, CDR1 is MDHEN and CDR2 is SYDVKM. The V and J ends lost 4 bases and 7 bases respectively, with 14 bases between them. The CDR3 consists of 14 residues. In DNA form, the CDR3 reads TGTGCCAGCAGTTACTCTTCTGGGGGGAATGAGCAGTTCTTC. Its protein product is CASSYSSGGNEQFF.

This clone has more than one count but fewer than ten. The chain combines TRBV28 with TRBJ2-6, with 7 nucleotides matching TRBD2. Germline trimming cut 0 bases from V and 2 bases from J; bases unmatched to any gene: 4. This CDR3 region has 17 residues. Per the germline V gene, CDR1 is MDHEN and CDR2 is SYDVKM. The CDR3 DNA follows: TGTGCCAGCAGTTTATGGGGGGAGGGGCCTGGGGCCAACGTCCTGACTTTC. This encodes CASSLWGEGPGANVLTF.

The chain carries TRBV10-1 and TRBJ2-5; D perhaps matches TRBD2 (6 bases). CDR3 length: 13 residues. V lost 2 bases to trimming and J lost 5 bases, with 9 bases between them. Germline V gene data show CDR1 as WNHNN and CDR2 as SYGVQD (reference sequence). CDR3 sequence (DNA): TGCGCCAGCAGTGAGGTTGGGGGGGAGACCCAGTACTTC. Translation: CASSEVGGETQYF.

V gene TRBV5-4 combines with J gene TRBJ2-2, with a possible D match to TRBD2 (6 bases). Germline CDR1 reads SGHNT; CDR2 reads YYREEE (reference sequence). CDR3 length: 16 residues. The V end lost 0 bases, the J end lost 2 bases, and 11 bases lay between the germline ends. CDR3 coding DNA: TGTGCCAGCAGCTTGGCTGTTAGCGGAAACACCGGGGAGCTGTTTTTT. Translation gives CASSLAVSGNTGELFF.